This entry lists 29 T cell receptor beta chains sequenced from one sample in a study of T cells after posttransplantation cyclophosphamide. Sequencing used immunoSEQ multiplex PCR; TCRdb keeps in-frame clones, though not all of them. The sample offers around 34,000 clones and no singletons, the top ten holding 6.7%. The sample taken for sequencing was PBMCs. Source of these receptors: a woman aged 45-65 years in good health and a related stem cell transplant donor.

This clone was counted many times. The chain is built from TRBV7-6 and TRBJ1-3, with D possibly being TRBD1 (6 bases). The CDR3 is 18 amino acids. V was clipped by 3 bases and J by 2 bases, with 20 bases between them. Germline V gives CDR1 SGHVS, CDR2 FNYEAQ. The CDR3 loop is CASSFRTAGVLTGNTIYF. The CDR3 DNA follows: TGTGCCAGCAGCTTCCGTACTGCAGGGGTTCTTACTGGAAACACCATATATTTT.

The gene calls are TRBV19 and TRBJ2-5, with 8 bases that match TRBD1. V lost 5 bases to trimming and J lost 8 bases; unmatched junction nucleotides: 10. Germline CDR1 is LNHDA and CDR2 is SQIVND (reference sequence). CDR3 size: 14 residues. The CDR3 coding sequence is TGTGCCAGTAGTGTGACAGGGGACTTAAGTACCCAGTACTTC. Its protein is CASSVTGDLSTQYF.

This clone was observed many times. The rearrangement joins TRBV28 to TRBJ1-5, with 8 bases aligning to TRBD1. V shed 5 bases, J shed 4 bases, and the junction held 7 bases outside the gene matches. CDR1 is MDHEN and CDR2 is SYDVKM in the germline V gene. This CDR3 comprises 15 residues. The CDR3: CASSTRQGANQPQHF. The CDR3 DNA reads TGTGCCAGCAGTACCCGGCAGGGGGCGAATCAGCCCCAGCATTTT.

This rearrangement joins TRBV29-1 to TRBJ2-3; 8 bases fit TRBD2. Germline CDR1 is SQVTM and CDR2 is ANQGSEA. The J segment lost 2 bases and the V segment lost 4 bases, leaving 11 bases of the junction unmatched. The CDR3 has 16 amino acids. In nucleotides, the CDR3 is TGCAGCGTTGCGGGGACTAGTTTCCCCCTCACAGATACGCAGTATTTT. Translating it yields CSVAGTSFPLTDTQYF.

This clone was seen at least ten times. The V gene is TRBV6-5, the J gene TRBJ2-7, with TRBD2 identical over 13 bases. The V gene end was trimmed by 2 bases and the J gene end by 3 bases; junction bases not matched to a gene: 1. The CDR3 spans 15 residues. Per the germline V gene, CDR1 is MNHEY and CDR2 is SVGAGI. This CDR3 is CASSYGTSGIYEQYF. In DNA form, the CDR3 reads TGTGCCAGCAGTTACGGGACTAGCGGGATCTACGAGCAGTACTTC.

There are many counts of this clone. The J gene is TRBJ2-1, the V gene TRBV19, with a tentative D call TRBD2 (5 bases). Germline V gene lookup returns CDR1 LNHDA and CDR2 SQIVND (reference sequence). There are 15 residues in the CDR3. The V and J ends lost 0 bases and 9 bases respectively, with 15 bases between them. CDR3 residues: CASSIDPGVRTEQFF. Written as DNA, the CDR3 is TGTGCCAGTAGTATAGACCCCGGGGTGCGGACTGAGCAGTTCTTC.

This clone has a handful of counts. The chain links TRBV9 to TRBJ2-4; 8 bases align to TRBD1. The CDR3 is 15 amino acids. Germline V CDR1 and CDR2: SGDLS, YYNGEE. The V gene end was trimmed by 3 bases and the J gene end by 4 bases; junction bases not matched to a gene: 6. CDR3 sequence: CASSAPGGSKNIQYF. DNA for the CDR3: TGTGCCAGCAGCGCCCCAGGGGGCTCAAAAAACATTCAGTACTTC.

The table lists this clone with many counts. This sequence joins TRBV5-1 and TRBJ2-1, with TRBD2 matching 10 bases. CDR3 length: 17 amino acids. Per the germline V gene, CDR1 is SGHRS and CDR2 is YFSETQ. Losses at the gene ends were 3 bases for V and 8 bases for J; bases not matched to a gene: 14. The CDR3 region has the DNA TGCGCCAGCAGCTATGGACGAGGGCTAGCGGGAGAGGATGAGCAGTTCTTC. Protein sequence: CASSYGRGLAGEDEQFF.

Only a few counts were recorded for this clone. The CDR3 sequence: CSVGSNQPQHF. The CDR3 bases are TGCAGTGTTGGCAGTAATCAGCCCCAGCATTTT. The chain has TRBV20-1 and TRBJ1-5; D is unresolved. V gave up 7 bases and J gave up 4 bases, with 8 bases separating them. Germline assignment: CDR1 DFQATT and CDR2 SNEGSKA (reference sequence). The CDR3 extends over 11 amino acids.

This clone has ten or more counts. The chain is built from TRBV7-3 and TRBJ2-7, with TRBD2 matching 13 bases. CDR3 length equals 15 residues. The V gene end was trimmed by 5 bases and the J gene end by 5 bases; junction bases not matched to a gene: 6. Germline CDR1 and CDR2: SGHTA and FQGTGA. The CDR3 protein is CASSPTGTSGNEQYF. The CDR3 DNA is TGTGCCAGCAGCCCGACCGGGACTAGCGGGAACGAGCAGTACTTC.

This clone has at least ten counts. The chain employs TRBV7-9 and TRBJ2-1; 9 positions agree with TRBD1. V gave up 4 bases and J gave up 3 bases; unmatched junction bases: 7. The CDR3 length is 16 residues. CDR1 is SEHNR and CDR2 is FQNEAQ in the germline V gene (reference sequence). As DNA, the CDR3 is TGTGCCAGCAGCTCCTTAAAGGGACAGGGCTACAATGAGCAGTTCTTC. This translates into CASSSLKGQGYNEQFF.

This clone appeared many times. This chain joins TRBV19 and TRBJ2-7; 9 nucleotides line up with TRBD1. Germline values: CDR1 LNHDA, CDR2 SQIVND (reference sequence). V lost 5 bases to trimming and J lost 4 bases; unmatched junction nucleotides: 0. The length of the CDR3 is 12 residues. This CDR3 is CASSGTGYEQYF. The CDR3 bases are TGTGCCAGTAGTGGGACAGGGTACGAGCAGTACTTC.

This clone was picked up many times. The chain has TRBV18 and TRBJ1-1, with D maybe TRBD1 (5 bases). Germline CDR1 is KGHSH and CDR2 is LQKENI. This CDR3 comprises 13 residues. The V end was cut by 4 bases, the J end by 6 bases, with 12 bases between. This chain's CDR3 is CASSQGLASEAFF. The CDR3 DNA reads TGTGCCAGCTCACAGGGGTTGGCTTCTGAAGCTTTCTTT.

This clone occurred a few times. The J gene is TRBJ2-7, the V gene TRBV29-1, with 9 bases fitting TRBD2. The ends lost 5 bases at V and 7 bases at J; junction bases unmatched: 12. Per germline, CDR1 SQVTM and CDR2 ANQGSEA. The CDR3 is made up of 14 amino acids. DNA of the CDR3: TGCAGCGTTCCCCTCCTAGCGGGAAGCGGTGAGCAGTACTTC. It yields the protein CSVPLLAGSGEQYF.

There are many counts of this clone. The V and J genes are TRBV9 and TRBJ1-1; 8 nucleotides match TRBD1. The ends lost 0 bases at V and 5 bases at J; junction bases unmatched: 6. Germline V gives CDR1 SGDLS, CDR2 YYNGEE. The CDR3 extends over 15 amino acids. The CDR3 nucleotides are TGTGCCAGCAGCGTAGGAGCAGGGGGCTGGACTGAAGCTTTCTTT. Protein: CASSVGAGGWTEAFF.

This clone has a handful of counts. The chain is built from TRBV29-1 and TRBJ2-3, with 7 bases identical to TRBD2. Per germline, CDR1 SQVTM and CDR2 ANQGSEA. The CDR3 covers 14 residues. Unmatched junction bases numbered 11, after V lost 8 bases and J lost 3 bases. Here the CDR3 DNA reads TGCAGCACAGCCAGGGCCGGGGGGACAGATACGCAGTATTTT. It translates to CSTARAGGTDTQYF.

This clone was recorded at least ten times. The chain couples TRBV18 to TRBJ2-2, with D uncertain. The CDR3 length is 16 residues. Germline-derived CDR1 and CDR2 are KGHSH and LQKENI. V lost 0 bases and J lost 4, with 12 bases in between. CDR3 DNA sequence: TGTGCCAGCTCACCACCGCACAACCCGAGCACCGGGGAGCTGTTTTTT. Translated: CASSPPHNPSTGELFF.

This rearrangement joins TRBV7-2 to TRBJ2-7; 8 bases align to TRBD2. Per the germline V gene, CDR1 is SGHTA and CDR2 is FQGNSA. This CDR3 is 14 amino acids long. J lost 2 bases, V lost 5 bases, and 5 bases had no gene match. CDR3: CASSQIAGTYEQYF. The CDR3 coding sequence is TGTGCCAGCAGCCAAATAGCGGGAACCTACGAGCAGTACTTC.

This clone has a count of ten or more. The chain is built from TRBV18 and TRBJ1-1, with D hard to call. Germline CDR1 is KGHSH and CDR2 is LQKENI. The ends were cut back, 2 bases at V and 1 base at J, with 5 bases in the middle. The CDR3 has 13 amino acids. CDR3 nucleotide sequence: TGTGCCAGCTCACCATCCGGGAACACTGAAGCTTTCTTT. Amino acid sequence: CASSPSGNTEAFF.

This clone was detected ten times or more. This chain uses TRBV6-5 with TRBJ1-5, with TRBD1 identical over 10 bases. CDR3 length equals 13 residues. CDR1 and CDR2 from the germline V gene are MNHEY and SVGAGI. V dropped 7 bases and J dropped 6; count of bases not matched to a gene: 3. This CDR3 reads CASTRDRGQPQHF. The CDR3 DNA is TGTGCCAGCACCCGGGACAGGGGTCAGCCCCAGCATTTT.

This clone was picked up many times. The genes are TRBV19 and TRBJ2-7; weak D call: TRBD2 (6 bases). V lost 4 bases, J lost 3 bases, and 13 bases lay in between. Germline V CDR1 and CDR2: LNHDA, SQIVND (reference sequence). This CDR3 is 14 amino acids long. The CDR3 bases are TGTGCCAGTAGTACGCCGGGACTGCTCTACGAGCAGTACTTC. Encoded protein: CASSTPGLLYEQYF.

This clone was observed many times. This chain connects TRBV7-3 to TRBJ1-2; TRBD1 matches at 8 bases. The CDR3 consists of 14 residues. Trimming cost V 1 base and J 5 bases; bases outside gene matches: 3. Germline V gives CDR1 SGHTA, CDR2 FQGTGA. This chain's CDR3 is CASSLSGTGYGYTF. In DNA form, the CDR3 reads TGTGCCAGCAGCTTAAGTGGGACAGGATATGGCTACACCTTC.

This clone was seen at least ten times. The J gene is TRBJ1-1, the V gene TRBV5-1; D possibly corresponds to TRBD1 (5 bases). CDR3 length: 16 residues. Germline V CDR1 and CDR2: SGHRS, YFSETQ. V shed 3 bases and J shed 0 bases, with 15 bases lying between them. The DNA for the CDR3 is TGCGCCAGCAGCTCACAGGATTATCAGGTGAACACTGAAGCTTTCTTT. This codes for CASSSQDYQVNTEAFF. Combining the CDR3 with reference TRBV5-1 and TRBJ1-1 gives the whole variable domain KAGVTQTPRYLIKTRGQQVTLSCSPISGHRSVSWYQQTPGQGLQFLFEYFSETQRNKGNFPGRFSGRQFSNSRSEMNVSTLELGDSALYLCASSSQDYQVNTEAFFGQGTRLTVV.

This clone was counted only a few times. V is TRBV5-1 and J is TRBJ2-2, with 15 bases fitting TRBD2. V lost 3 bases and J lost 7; bases outside the gene matches: 13. CDR1 SGHRS and CDR2 YFSETQ come from the germline V gene. There are 19 residues in the CDR3. CDR3 in amino acids: CASSSDPGLAGGYIGELFF. The CDR3 coding sequence is TGCGCCAGCAGCTCGGATCCTGGACTAGCGGGAGGGTATATCGGGGAGCTGTTTTTT.

This clone was seen many times. This chain connects TRBV5-1 to TRBJ2-1; 9 bases map to TRBD2. The J segment lost 5 bases and the V segment lost 6 bases, leaving 6 bases of the junction unmatched. Germline assignment: CDR1 SGHRS and CDR2 YFSETQ. The CDR3 length is 14 residues. Written as DNA, the CDR3 is TGCGCCAGCAATGGGCTAGCGGGGCACAATGAGCAGTTCTTC. Protein product: CASNGLAGHNEQFF.

This clone was seen at least ten times. The CDR3 region has the DNA TGTGCCACCAGCCGACAGGGGATCTTTCAGCCCCAGCATTTT. Translating gives CATSRQGIFQPQHF. The genes are TRBV24-1 and TRBJ1-5; 8 bases map to TRBD1. J lost 6 bases, V lost 7 bases, and 7 bases had no gene match. Germline V CDR1 and CDR2: KGHDR, SFDVKD. This CDR3 contains 14 residues.

This clone showed up many times. The chain employs TRBV6-5 and TRBJ1-1; perhaps TRBD1 as D (6 bases). Trimming removed 4 bases at V and 1 base at J, with 13 bases between. Germline CDR1 MNHEY, CDR2 SVGAGI. The CDR3 is 15 amino acids. The CDR3 reads CASSLLPGQNTEAFF. CDR3 sequence (DNA): TGTGCCAGCAGTTTGTTACCGGGACAGAACACTGAAGCTTTCTTT.

This clone was picked up many times. The J gene is TRBJ2-7, the V gene TRBV6-4; 8 nucleotides align to TRBD1. CDR3 length equals 11 residues. The V gene's germline CDR1 is MRHNA and CDR2 SNTAGT. As DNA, the CDR3 is TGTGCCAGCAGCGCTAGGTCGACAGGGGAAGTC. Translated, it gives CASSARSTGEV.

This clone was seen many times. The chain has TRBV7-3 and TRBJ1-4; 11 positions match TRBD1. In germline, CDR1 is SGHTA, CDR2 FQGTGA. V was clipped by 5 bases and J by 7 bases; unmatched bases: 6. The CDR3 is made up of 15 amino acids. Written as DNA, the CDR3 is TGTGCCAGCAGCCCTGTCGGGACAGGGGGTGAAAAACTGTTTTTT. Translation: CASSPVGTGGEKLFF.